The 6 T cell receptor beta chains reported below all come from one sample, sequenced in a study of OX40 agonist ivuxolimab in advanced cancers. Profiling relied on immunoSEQ multiplex PCR, and the TCRdb table lists in-frame clones only, not all of them. Of around 49,000 clones detected, over 65% appear once; the ten largest clones hold approximately 16%. Sequences were derived from CD4+ or CD8+ T cells sorted from blood, sampled in a trial of the OX40 agonist ivuxolimab. The receptors shown here come from an adult with an advanced solid tumor such as melanoma, head and neck, liver or kidney cancer.

The genes are TRBV27 and TRBJ2-7, with 7 bases fitting TRBD2. This CDR3 has 16 residues. Germline assignment: CDR1 MNHEY and CDR2 SMNVEV (reference sequence). The junction had 10 bases not matched to a gene; V was cut back by 5 bases and J by 0 bases. The CDR3 here is CASSEDWGRASYEQYF. For the CDR3, the DNA is TGTGCCAGCAGTGAGGATTGGGGGAGGGCCTCCTACGAGCAGTACTTC.

This chain uses TRBV27 with TRBJ2-7; D uncertain. Trimming removed 5 bases at V and 3 bases at J, with 14 bases between. The CDR3 covers 14 residues. Germline CDR1 is MNHEY and CDR2 is SMNVEV (reference sequence). CDR3: CASSPLLGNYEQYF. CDR3 DNA sequence: TGTGCCAGCAGTCCCCTTTTGGGAAACTACGAGCAGTACTTC.

This clone was seen once. For the CDR3, the DNA is TGTGCCAGCAGCCAAGTAGCGGATGACTCCTACGAGCAGTACTTC. Its translation: CASSQVADDSYEQYF. This chain joins TRBV4-2 and TRBJ2-7, with D tentatively TRBD2 (6 bases). The V gene's germline CDR1 is LGHNA and CDR2 YNFKEQ. V lost 1 base and J 0 bases, leaving 10 bases between the germline ends. CDR3 length equals 15 residues.

V gene TRBV28 combines with J gene TRBJ2-7; no firm D call. Germline V gene lookup returns CDR1 MDHEN and CDR2 SYDVKM. The V and J ends lost 2 bases and 0 bases respectively, with 5 bases between them. This CDR3 is 13 amino acids long. The DNA of the CDR3 is TGTGCCAGCAGTTTAGCTGTCTCCTACGAGCAGTACTTC. Its protein is CASSLAVSYEQYF.

The rearrangement links TRBV11-2 to TRBJ2-7; 8 positions agree with TRBD2. Germline CDR1 is SGHAT and CDR2 is FQNNGV. The V gene end was trimmed by 4 bases and the J gene end by 1 base; junction bases not matched to a gene: 6. This CDR3 spans 15 amino acids. CDR3 residues: CASSYSGDNSYEQYF. Here the CDR3 DNA reads TGTGCCAGCAGCTATAGCGGGGACAATTCCTACGAGCAGTACTTC.

The CDR3, as DNA: TGTGCCAGCAGTGGGCTGGGGAATGAGCAGTTCTTC. Translated: CASSGLGNEQFF. The chain employs TRBV6-1 and TRBJ2-1; D unresolved. V dropped 4 bases and J dropped 7 bases, with 8 bases sitting between them. The CDR3 has 12 residues. Germline assignment: CDR1 MNHNS and CDR2 SASEGT.